A single sample is the source of the 29 T cell receptor beta chains below, sequenced in a study of blood T cell repertoires in COVID-19 (dated by TCRdb to 2018 to 2021). Library construction relied on the immunoSEQ multiplex PCR assay. This immuneACCESS table, as held by TCRdb, lists in-frame sequences with V and J called but not all clones. Of the missing ones, under half trace to an unresolved V gene in checked studies; the others have no known cause. Here the sample has around 160,000 clones; around 85% occur a single time. The top ten hold roughly 8% of the sample. Sequencing was performed on peripheral blood. Source of these receptors: a woman aged 55-75 years with COVID-19, enrolled during active disease.

This chain links TRBV5-1 with TRBJ1-2; D ambiguous. The V gene lost 7 bases and the J gene lost 1 base, with 11 bases spanning the gap. The CDR3 spans 13 residues. CDR1 and CDR2 (germline): SGHRS, YFSETQ. CDR3 sequence (DNA): TGCGCCAGCGGGAGCAGTCTTAACTATGGCTACACCTTC. Its translation is CASGSSLNYGYTF.

A single count supports this clone. The chain has TRBV9 and TRBJ2-5; 7 bases align to TRBD2. The V gene's germline CDR1 is SGDLS and CDR2 YYNGEE. The J segment lost 7 bases and the V segment lost 0 bases, leaving 6 bases of the junction unmatched. The CDR3 length is 14 residues. The CDR3 bases are TGTGCCAGCAGCGTAGACCCGGGGGGTGGGACCCAGTACTTC. Its translation is CASSVDPGGGTQYF.

This clone was seen a single time. The chain is built from TRBV24-1 and TRBJ1-5, with a weak D call TRBD1 (6 bases). This CDR3 region has 14 residues. V shed 4 bases and J shed 7 bases, with 13 bases lying between them. Per the germline V gene, CDR1 is KGHDR and CDR2 is SFDVKD. In DNA, the CDR3 is TGTGCCACCAGTGAAACAGGGTCAAAGCAGCCCCAGCATTTT. Translated: CATSETGSKQPQHF.

The chain recombines TRBV9 with TRBJ2-1; 7 bases fit TRBD2. V lost 3 bases to trimming and J lost 7 bases; unmatched junction nucleotides: 10. The CDR3 totals 15 residues. Germline V CDR1 and CDR2: SGDLS, YYNGEE. Here the CDR3 reads CASSAEGRGRNEQFF. The CDR3 region has the DNA TGTGCCAGCAGCGCCGAAGGGCGGGGGAGGAATGAGCAGTTCTTC. Using reference TRBV9 and TRBJ2-1 for the parts outside the CDR3, the full variable domain is DSGVTQTPKHLITATGQRVTLRCSPRSGDLSVYWYQQSLDQGLQFLIQYYNGEERAKGNILERFSAQQFPDLHSELNLSSLELGDSALYFCASSAEGRGRNEQFFGPGTRLTVL.

The chain employs TRBV5-1 and TRBJ1-2, with D possibly TRBD1 on 5 matching bases. This CDR3 region has 12 residues. V lost 6 bases, J lost 4 bases, and 10 bases lay in between. Germline loops: CDR1 SGHRS, CDR2 YFSETQ. This chain's CDR3 is CASTLDTYGYTF. The CDR3, as DNA: TGCGCCAGCACCCTGGACACCTATGGCTACACCTTC.

J is TRBJ1-2 and V is TRBV5-6; tentatively, D is TRBD1 (5 bases). Looked up from germline, CDR1 is SGHDT and CDR2 is YYEEEE. V lost 3 bases to trimming and J lost 4 bases, with 13 bases between them. The CDR3 is 14 residues long. In DNA, the CDR3 is TGTGCCAGCAGCTCGGGGGTGGCACTCTATGGCTACACCTTC. This codes for CASSSGVALYGYTF.

The chain couples TRBV11-2 to TRBJ2-1, with D unclear. The V gene's germline CDR1 is SGHAT and CDR2 FQNNGV. The CDR3 is 11 amino acids. Trimming pared 6 bases from V and 6 bases from J, leaving 6 bases between. Written as DNA, the CDR3 is TGTGCCAGCAGGGGCCCCAATGAGCAGTTCTTC. Amino acids: CASRGPNEQFF.

This sequence joins TRBV12-3 or TRBV12-4 and TRBJ2-5; D call uncertain. The ends were cut back, 5 bases at V and 2 bases at J, with 3 bases in the middle. The CDR3 sequence is 11 residues long. CDR3 bases: TGTGCCAGCAGTCGGCAAGAGACCCAGTACTTC. Protein: CASSRQETQYF.

The V and J genes are TRBV28 and TRBJ2-1; TRBD2 aligns across 12 bases. The CDR3 runs 17 residues. Per germline, CDR1 MDHEN and CDR2 SYDVKM. V gave up 6 bases and J gave up 1 base; unmatched junction bases: 7. The CDR3 loop reads CASRSLAGGPSYNEQFF. Written as DNA, the CDR3 is TGTGCCAGCAGGTCCCTAGCGGGGGGGCCGTCCTACAATGAGCAGTTCTTC.

This clone was picked up a small number of times. This sequence joins TRBV3-1 (or the pseudogene TRBV3-2) and TRBJ1-3, with a tentative D call TRBD1 (6 bases). The CDR3 totals 17 residues. The V and J ends lost 1 base and 3 bases respectively, with 16 bases between them. Germline V gene lookup returns CDR1 LGHDT and CDR2 YNNKEL (reference sequence). The CDR3 sequence is CASSQVRTAPIGNTIYF. Written as DNA, the CDR3 is TGTGCCAGCAGCCAAGTCCGGACAGCACCTATTGGAAACACCATATATTTT.

The chain joins TRBV19 to TRBJ1-5, with D possibly TRBD1 on 5 matching bases. This CDR3 comprises 14 residues. Germline-derived CDR1 and CDR2 are LNHDA and SQIVND (reference sequence). The V gene lost 5 bases and the J gene lost 5 bases, with 13 bases spanning the gap. The chain's CDR3 is CASSSRQTDQPQHF. CDR3 DNA: TGTGCCAGTAGTTCGCGACAGACTGATCAGCCCCAGCATTTT. The full variable domain, with the rest looked up from reference TRBV19 and TRBJ1-5, is DGGITQSPKYLFRKEGQNVTLSCEQNLNHDAMYWYRQDPGQGLRLIYYSQIVNDFQKGDIAEGYSVSREKKESFPLTVTSAQKNPTAFYLCASSSRQTDQPQHFGDGTRLSIL.

V usage is TRBV30 and J usage is TRBJ1-4, with D tentatively TRBD1 (6 bases). Trimming took 2 bases from V and 7 from J, leaving 17 bases between them. Germline V lookup: CDR1 GTSNPN, CDR2 SVGIG (reference sequence). This CDR3 contains 15 residues. The CDR3 coding sequence is TGTGCCTGGAGTCCAGTCCCAGGGGCTAGTGAAAAACTGTTTTTT. It yields the protein CAWSPVPGASEKLFF.

As regards this clone: Different DNA sequences within this sample yield the same CDR3. The chain couples TRBV18 to TRBJ2-3, with D possibly being TRBD2 (6 bases). CDR1 is KGHSH and CDR2 is LQKENI in the germline V gene. The CDR3 runs to 16 residues. V was pared by 3 bases and J by 0 bases, with 13 bases between. In DNA form, the CDR3 reads TGTGCCAGCTCACCCCTTGCGGGGAGTAGCACAGATACGCAGTATTTT. This encodes CASSPLAGSSTDTQYF.

This chain connects TRBV25-1 to TRBJ2-1; weak D call: TRBD2 (6 bases). The germline V gene has CDR1 MGHDK and CDR2 SYGVNS. CDR3 length equals 15 residues. Trimming removed 3 bases from V and 0 bases from J, with 9 bases in between. The CDR3 DNA is TGTGCCAGCAGTGACGGGGGTATCTCCTACAATGAGCAGTTCTTC. Translating it yields CASSDGGISYNEQFF. Variable domain in full (rest from reference TRBV25-1 and TRBJ2-1): EADIYQTPRYLVIGTGKKITLECSQTMGHDKMYWYQQDPGMELHLIHYSYGVNSTEKGDLSSESTVSRIRTEHFPLTLESARPSHTSQYLCASSDGGISYNEQFFGPGTRLTVL.

J is TRBJ1-2 and V is TRBV5-4; no reliable D call. CDR3 length equals 12 residues. The ends were cut back, 0 bases at V and 5 bases at J, with 5 bases in the middle. Germline-derived CDR1 and CDR2 are SGHNT and YYREEE (reference sequence). The CDR3 is CASSLGTYGYTF. CDR3 in DNA: TGTGCCAGCAGCTTGGGGACTTATGGCTACACCTTC. Full variable domain (outside the CDR3, taken from reference TRBV5-4 and TRBJ1-2): ETGVTQSPTHLIKTRGQQVTLRCSSQSGHNTVSWYQQALGQGPQFIFQYYREEENGRGNFPPRFSGLQFPNYSSELNVNALELDDSALYLCASSLGTYGYTFGSGTRLTVV.

This sequence joins TRBV6-5 and TRBJ2-6, with no clear D. Trimming left V 0 bases short and J 0 bases short, with 6 bases between. This CDR3 contains 16 residues. Germline V gene data show CDR1 as MNHEY and CDR2 as SVGAGI. CDR3 coding DNA: TGTGCCAGCAGTTACTCGATCAGCTCTGGGGCCAACGTCCTGACTTTC. Translation: CASSYSISSGANVLTF.

The chain carries TRBV5-4 and TRBJ2-5, with D possibly matching TRBD1 (5 bases). The CDR3 sequence is 16 residues long. Per germline, CDR1 SGHNT and CDR2 YYREEE (reference sequence). Trimming stripped 0 bases from V and 4 bases from J, with 16 bases between. CDR3 DNA: TGTGCCAGCAGCTTGGGGACACCCTGGAAAGGAGAGACCCAGTACTTC. This encodes CASSLGTPWKGETQYF. Together with reference TRBV5-4 and TRBJ2-5, the CDR3 gives the full variable domain: ETGVTQSPTHLIKTRGQQVTLRCSSQSGHNTVSWYQQALGQGPQFIFQYYREEENGRGNFPPRFSGLQFPNYSSELNVNALELDDSALYLCASSLGTPWKGETQYFGPGTRLLVL.

The chain employs TRBV19 and TRBJ1-2, with 9 bases aligning to TRBD1. Germline-derived CDR1 and CDR2 are LNHDA and SQIVND (reference sequence). This CDR3 spans 15 amino acids. After removal of 5 bases from V and 8 bases from J, the junction contained 12 bases not matched to a gene. CDR3 amino acids: CASSALQGAPRGYTF. The CDR3 DNA follows: TGTGCCAGTAGTGCCCTACAGGGGGCGCCTAGAGGCTACACCTTC.

V and J are TRBV5-4 and TRBJ2-4; possibly TRBD2 for D (6 bases). With 1 base removed from V and 6 bases from J, the gap between germline ends came to 11 bases. Germline loops: CDR1 SGHNT, CDR2 YYREEE (reference sequence). CDR3 length equals 14 residues. The CDR3 DNA is TGTGCCAGCAGCTTGACCTACGGGGGAAACATTCAGTACTTC. Its protein product is CASSLTYGGNIQYF. Full variable domain (missing parts from reference TRBV5-4 and TRBJ2-4): ETGVTQSPTHLIKTRGQQVTLRCSSQSGHNTVSWYQQALGQGPQFIFQYYREEENGRGNFPPRFSGLQFPNYSSELNVNALELDDSALYLCASSLTYGGNIQYFGAGTRLSVL.

This clone has a single count. This chain links TRBV30 with TRBJ1-6, with D uncertain. The V gene lost 0 bases and the J gene lost 6 bases, with 12 bases spanning the gap. There are 15 residues in the CDR3. CDR1 is GTSNPN and CDR2 is SVGIG in the germline V gene (reference sequence). CDR3 nucleotide sequence: TGTGCCTGGAGTGTACTCAGAGCGGCTAATTCACCCCTCCACTTT. It translates to CAWSVLRAANSPLHF. The full variable domain, with the rest looked up from reference TRBV30 and TRBJ1-6, is SQTIHQWPATLVQPVGSPLSLECTVEGTSNPNLYWYRQAAGRGLQLLFYSVGIGQISSEVPQNLSASRPQDRQFILSSKKLLLSDSGFYLCAWSVLRAANSPLHFGNGTRLTVT.

The CDR3 bases are TGTGCCAGCAGATACACCTCGGGTCCCAGGGTAGAAGAAGCTTTCTTT. Residues: CASRYTSGPRVEEAFF. V is TRBV7-9 and J is TRBJ1-1; D is possibly TRBD1 (5 bases). The CDR3 consists of 16 residues. Trimming left V 6 bases short and J 8 bases short, with 25 bases between. Germline values: CDR1 SEHNR, CDR2 FQNEAQ (reference sequence). Complete variable domain (other parts from reference TRBV7-9 and TRBJ1-1): DTGVSQNPRHKITKRGQNVTFRCDPISEHNRLYWYRQTLGQGPEFLTYFQNEAQLEKSRLLSDRFSAERPKGSFSTLEIQRTEQGDSAMYLCASRYTSGPRVEEAFFGQGTRLTVV.

The chain carries TRBV6-5 and TRBJ1-2, with D possibly matching TRBD1 (5 bases). The germline CDR1 and CDR2 sequences are MNHEY and SVGAGI. CDR3 length equals 13 residues. The V end lost 2 bases, the J end lost 4 bases, and 8 bases lay between the germline ends. In nucleotides, the CDR3 is TGTGCCAGCAGTTACGATACAGGCTATGGCTACACCTTC. Its translation is CASSYDTGYGYTF.

The chain couples TRBV12-5 to TRBJ2-7; D not resolved. The germline gives CDR1 LGHNT, CDR2 FRNRAP. V lost 1 base and J 0 bases, leaving 7 bases between the germline ends. The CDR3 covers 14 residues. The CDR3 reads CASGLGALSYEQYF. CDR3 DNA: TGTGCTAGTGGTTTGGGGGCCCTCTCCTACGAGCAGTACTTC.

The chain links TRBV10-1 to TRBJ2-7; 8 nucleotides line up with TRBD2. Germline values: CDR1 WNHNN, CDR2 SYGVQD (reference sequence). Trimming removed 4 bases from V and 7 bases from J; junction bases left unmatched: 9. The CDR3 is made up of 14 amino acids. As DNA, the CDR3 is TGCGCCAGCAGTGGCGGGGGGCCCGCTAGGGAGCAGTACTTC. Translating it yields CASSGGGPAREQYF.

V gene TRBV24-1 combines with J gene TRBJ2-5, with 10 nucleotides matching TRBD1. The J segment lost 4 bases and the V segment lost 9 bases, leaving 25 bases of the junction unmatched. CDR1 is KGHDR, CDR2 SFDVKD, per germline. The CDR3 length is 20 residues. This CDR3 is CATLATWDPGGTGELETQYF. In DNA, the CDR3 is TGTGCCACCCTAGCGACTTGGGACCCCGGTGGGACAGGGGAATTAGAGACCCAGTACTTC.

This chain joins TRBV13 and TRBJ2-2; D is undetermined. Germline lookup yields CDR1 PRHDT and CDR2 FYEKMQ (reference sequence). The CDR3 is made up of 14 amino acids. Trimming took 5 bases from V and 5 from J, leaving 12 bases between them. The CDR3 region has the DNA TGTGCCAGCAGCGGCCCGGGTAGGACCGGGGAGCTGTTTTTT. Its protein product is CASSGPGRTGELFF.

The V and J genes are TRBV10-3 and TRBJ2-5, with 10 bases aligning to TRBD2. The CDR3 totals 15 residues. The J segment lost 5 bases and the V segment lost 2 bases, leaving 5 bases of the junction unmatched. From germline, CDR1 is ENHRY and CDR2 SYGVKD. The CDR3: CAISEISGGAETQYF. CDR3 sequence (DNA): TGTGCCATCAGTGAGATAAGCGGGGGGGCGGAGACCCAGTACTTC.

This chain links TRBV27 with TRBJ2-7; 8 bases map to TRBD1. This CDR3 contains 14 residues. The junction had 8 bases not matched to a gene; V was cut back by 6 bases and J by 4 bases. From germline, CDR1 is MNHEY and CDR2 SMNVEV (reference sequence). Here the CDR3 DNA reads TGTGCCAGCAGCCGAGGACAGGGTGGATACGAGCAGTACTTC. Encoded protein: CASSRGQGGYEQYF.

Turning to this clone: The junction does not match germline at one end; this may be a read error. The chain uses TRBV7-3 and TRBJ1-2; tentatively, D is TRBD1 (6 bases). The CDR3 spans 17 residues. The V gene's germline CDR1 is SGHTA and CDR2 FQGTGA. The CDR3 region has the DNA TGTGCCAGCAGCCAGGGACATCAAAGTCGTGGTAACTATGGCTACTCCTTC. This encodes CASSQGHQSRGNYGYSF.